These 8 T cell receptor beta chains were sequenced from one sample in a study of cytotoxic CD8 clonotypes in ibrutinib-treated CLL. TCRdb keeps only in-frame clones here, not all; method: immunoSEQ multiplex PCR. The sample lists about 130,000 clones; approximately 80% were seen once. The input for sequencing was PBMCs, taken after 24 months of ibrutinib treatment. The origin of the receptors is a human donor with chronic lymphocytic leukemia.

The chain joins TRBV7-2 to TRBJ2-1, with TRBD1 matching 9 bases. The CDR3 has 15 residues. In germline, CDR1 is SGHTA, CDR2 FQGNSA. V lost 5 bases and J lost 8; bases outside the gene matches: 10. This chain's CDR3 is CASSTWDRAGDEQFF. For the CDR3, the DNA is TGTGCCAGCAGCACCTGGGACAGGGCTGGCGATGAGCAGTTCTTC.

The chain recombines TRBV5-8 with TRBJ1-4, with D uncertain. Trimming stripped 0 bases from V and 8 bases from J, with 11 bases between. There are 14 residues in the CDR3. CDR1 and CDR2 (germline): SGHTS, YDEGEE. For the CDR3, the DNA is TGTGCCAGCAGCTTGGACGGCAGGAGGGAAAAACTGTTTTTT. Protein product: CASSLDGRREKLFF.

This clone has a single count. This chain connects TRBV5-1 to TRBJ1-2; 7 nucleotides line up with TRBD1. After removal of 3 bases from V and 4 bases from J, the junction contained 3 bases not matched to a gene. This CDR3 comprises 13 residues. Germline V CDR1 and CDR2: SGHRS, YFSETQ. DNA for the CDR3: TGCGCCAGCAGCTCGGGACAGCGCTATGGCTACACCTTC. It codes for CASSSGQRYGYTF.

This chain uses TRBV30 with TRBJ1-6; possible D gene TRBD1, 6 bases. The CDR3 length is 16 residues. Germline-derived CDR1 and CDR2 are GTSNPN and SVGIG (reference sequence). The ends were cut back, 0 bases at V and 9 bases at J, with 18 bases in the middle. CDR3 loop: CAWSVPRTAFSSPLHF. The DNA for the CDR3 is TGTGCCTGGAGTGTACCCCGGACAGCGTTTTCTTCACCCCTCCACTTT. The complete variable domain, with remaining parts taken from reference TRBV30 and TRBJ1-6, reads SQTIHQWPATLVQPVGSPLSLECTVEGTSNPNLYWYRQAAGRGLQLLFYSVGIGQISSEVPQNLSASRPQDRQFILSSKKLLLSDSGFYLCAWSVPRTAFSSPLHFGNGTRLTVT.

This clone was seen a single time. This chain joins TRBV2 and TRBJ2-4; D is undetermined. The CDR3 spans 13 residues. CDR1 SNHLY and CDR2 FYNNEI come from the germline V gene. The V gene lost 7 bases and the J gene lost 7 bases, with 14 bases spanning the gap. The CDR3 sequence is CASMATVGNIQYF. CDR3 DNA sequence: TGTGCCAGCATGGCCACCGTAGGGAACATTCAGTACTTC. Together with reference TRBV2 and TRBJ2-4, the CDR3 gives the full variable domain: EPEVTQTPSHQVTQMGQEVILRCVPISNHLYFYWYRQILGQKVEFLVSFYNNEISEKSEIFDDQFSVERPDGSNFTLKIRSTKLEDSAMYFCASMATVGNIQYFGAGTRLSVL.

Points on this clone: One end of the junction fails to match germline, which may point to a read error. J is TRBJ2-3 and V is TRBV20-1, with 7 bases matching TRBD2. CDR1 and CDR2 from the germline V gene are DFQATT and SNEGSKA (reference sequence). This CDR3 is 11 amino acids long. The CDR3 DNA follows: TGCAGTACTAGCGTTCCAGATACGCAGTATTTT. Amino acid sequence: CSTSVPDTQYF.

The DNA for the CDR3 is TGTGCCAGCAGCCTAGGGGCGTTGAAAAACACCATATATTTT. Translation gives CASSLGALKNTIYF. The chain links TRBV28 to TRBJ1-3; D possibly corresponds to TRBD1 (5 bases). The CDR3 length is 14 residues. The germline gives CDR1 MDHEN, CDR2 SYDVKM. Trimming shortened V by 6 bases and J by 6 bases, and 15 bases separated the two germline ends.

V and J are TRBV10-2 and TRBJ1-1; no clear D. This CDR3 comprises 12 residues. Per germline, CDR1 WSHSY and CDR2 SAAADI. Trimming shortened V by 8 bases and J by 3 bases, and 10 bases separated the two germline ends. CDR3 DNA: TGCGCCAGCCGTGGGAGGTACACTGAAGCTTTCTTT. Encoded protein: CASRGRYTEAFF.